The 25 T cell receptor beta chains presented below share a single source sample, sequenced in a study of CD8 T cells in ankylosing spondylitis. Whole-study findings and limits: Seemingly characteristic of ankylosing spondylitis blood was a TCR beta motif consisting of about 8 highly homologous variants.

Their antigens remain unidentified. TCRdb reanalysed the 5' RACE reads using MiXCR and keeps one entry per CDR3 protein. The table lists approximately 400,000 distinct CDR3 sequences, 17% of them singletons, with just over 1% in the top ten. The sample was blood, either unsorted or a sorted T cell fraction (not recorded which). These TCRs come from a male donor with ankylosing spondylitis.

This clonotype was seen more than once but under ten times. This chain connects TRBV20-1 to TRBJ2-5, with 11 bases fitting TRBD2. The CDR3 totals 13 residues. The germline CDR1 and CDR2 sequences are DFQATT and SNEGSKA (reference sequence). J gave up 4 bases and V 8 bases, and 6 bases lay outside the gene matches. The CDR3 DNA reads as TGCAGTAAACTAGCGGGAGTGTCAGAGACCCAGTACTTC. This encodes CSKLAGVSETQYF.

J is TRBJ2-3 and V is TRBV9, with D perhaps TRBD2 (6 bases). V gave up 2 bases and J gave up 2 bases, with 9 bases separating them. The CDR3 is 14 amino acids. Per germline, CDR1 SGDLS and CDR2 YYNGEE. CDR3 nucleotides: TGTGCCAGCAGCGTGGCGGGGTTCACAGATACGCAGTATTTT. Its translation is CASSVAGFTDTQYF.

The chain has TRBV20-1 and TRBJ2-1; 10 bases map to TRBD2. Germline V gene lookup returns CDR1 DFQATT and CDR2 SNEGSKA (reference sequence). The CDR3 loop spans 15 amino acids. J lost 10 bases, V lost 0 bases, and 9 bases had no gene match. As DNA, the CDR3 is TGCAGTGCTAGAGATTCGAGCGGGGGGGCCCGGGAGCAGTTCTTC. Protein sequence: CSARDSSGGAREQFF.

Only a few counts were recorded for this clonotype. The CDR3 protein is CASSQDGQGFNYGYTF. CDR3 sequence (DNA): TGCGCCAGCAGCCAAGATGGGCAGGGATTTAACTATGGCTACACCTTC. The chain is built from TRBV4-1 and TRBJ1-2; maybe TRBD1 (5 bases). This CDR3 spans 16 amino acids. V lost 0 bases and J 1 base, leaving 12 bases between the germline ends. From germline, CDR1 is MGHRA and CDR2 YSYEKL.

The chain employs TRBV12-3 or TRBV12-4 and TRBJ1-1; possibly TRBD1 for D (6 bases). Trimming removed 3 bases at V and 1 base at J, with 15 bases between. The CDR3 totals 16 residues. The CDR3 DNA reads TGTGCCAGCAGTTTTGGGGGGCGAAAACAGAACACTGAAGCTTTCTTT. Translated: CASSFGGRKQNTEAFF.

Only a few counts were recorded for this clonotype. The chain has TRBV3-1 and TRBJ1-1; D perhaps matches TRBD1 (5 bases). Germline V gene sequence: CDR1 LGHDT, CDR2 YNNKEL (reference sequence). The CDR3 extends over 15 amino acids. V lost 4 bases to trimming and J lost 0 bases, with 12 bases between them. The CDR3 loop reads CASSPLGRMNTEAFF. In DNA form, the CDR3 reads TGTGCCAGCAGCCCCCTGGGGCGCATGAACACTGAAGCTTTCTTT.

This clonotype has a handful of counts. V is TRBV7-3 and J is TRBJ2-1; 7 bases match TRBD2. The germline CDR1 and CDR2 sequences are SGHTA and FQGTGA. The CDR3 length is 15 residues. Losses at the gene ends were 1 base for V and 9 bases for J; bases not matched to a gene: 9. The CDR3 coding sequence is TGTGCCAGCAGCTTAATTGGGAGGGCGGAGTCTGAGCAGTTCTTC. It yields the protein CASSLIGRAESEQFF.

This clonotype was counted ten times or more. V gene TRBV12-3 or TRBV12-4 combines with J gene TRBJ2-7, with TRBD1 identical over 9 bases. Germline trimming cut 4 bases from V and 11 bases from J; bases unmatched to any gene: 12. The CDR3 has 14 residues. DNA for the CDR3: TGTGCCAGCAGTTACAGGGGGCCCTCTGCTAGCGAGTACTTC. Protein: CASSYRGPSASEYF.

In the case of this clonotype: Its ends do not fully match the called genes, so a read error is possible. The chain has TRBV5-1 and TRBJ2-1, with D maybe TRBD1 (6 bases). The CDR3 is 15 amino acids. Per the germline V gene, CDR1 is SGHRS and CDR2 is YFSETQ. CDR3 nucleotides: TGCTCCAGCAGAAACACTACAGGGATCTACAATGAGCAGTTCTTC. This translates into CSSRNTTGIYNEQFF. Drawing the rest from reference TRBV5-1 and TRBJ2-1, the complete variable domain is KAGVTQTPRYLIKTRGQQVTLSCSPISGHRSVSWYQQTPGQGLQFLFEYFSETQRNKGNFPGRFSGRQFSNSRSEMNVSTLELGDSALYLCSSRNTTGIYNEQFFGPGTRLTVL.

The sample holds a few counts of this clonotype. CDR3 nucleotide sequence: TGTGCCAGTAGTCTCGGGACTAGCGGGACCACAGATACGCAGTATTTT. This codes for CASSLGTSGTTDTQYF. V gene TRBV19 combines with J gene TRBJ2-3, with 13 bases that match TRBD2. This CDR3 has 16 amino acids. The germline gives CDR1 LNHDA, CDR2 SQIVND (reference sequence). The trim removed 5 bases at V and 2 bases at J, leaving 4 bases unmatched.

This clonotype was counted a few times. V gene TRBV12-3 or TRBV12-4 combines with J gene TRBJ1-1, with TRBD1 as a possible D gene (6 bases). This CDR3 region has 13 residues. Trimming cost V 7 bases and J 7 bases, with 16 bases left between them. CDR3 sequence: CASNTGRVSEAFF. The DNA of the CDR3 is TGTGCCAGCAATACAGGGAGAGTGAGTGAAGCTTTCTTT.

This clonotype was observed a handful of times. This chain joins TRBV7-6 and TRBJ2-3; D possibly corresponds to TRBD2 (6 bases). Trimming removed 5 bases from V and 0 bases from J, with 15 bases in between. Germline V CDR1 and CDR2: SGHVS, FNYEAQ. The CDR3 runs 16 residues. The CDR3 reads CASSRTMAGSTDTQYF. For the CDR3, the DNA is TGTGCCAGCAGCAGAACGATGGCGGGGAGCACAGATACGCAGTATTTT.

This clonotype has only a few counts. The CDR3 DNA follows: TGCAGTGTTCGCTCGGGACTCGGGGGCTCCTACAATGAGCAGTTCTTC. Translated: CSVRSGLGGSYNEQFF. The chain has TRBV20-1 and TRBJ2-1; D is perhaps TRBD2 (6 bases). The CDR3 runs to 16 residues. The V and J ends lost 7 bases and 0 bases respectively, with 19 bases between them. Germline CDR1 reads DFQATT; CDR2 reads SNEGSKA (reference sequence).

This clonotype was counted ten times or more. In DNA, the CDR3 is TGCAGCGTTTGGCCGGGGGACCGGGGGTCCTTCGCTGAAGCTTTCTTT. It is translated as CSVWPGDRGSFAEAFF. This chain links TRBV29-1 with TRBJ1-1; a possible D gene is TRBD1 (5 bases). This CDR3 is 16 amino acids long. Germline V gives CDR1 SQVTM, CDR2 ANQGSEA. V shed 5 bases and J shed 6 bases, with 25 bases lying between them.

This clonotype was recorded a few times. This chain uses TRBV5-5 with TRBJ1-6; a weak D match, TRBD1 (6 bases). The CDR3 is 17 residues long. Germline V CDR1 and CDR2: SGHKS, YYEKEE (reference sequence). Trimming left V 6 bases short and J 9 bases short, with 25 bases between. The CDR3: CASTPVGGSIARSPLHF. The CDR3 nucleotides are TGTGCCAGCACCCCCGTAGGGGGGTCCATCGCACGTTCACCCCTCCACTTT.

The sample holds many counts of this clonotype. The chain is built from TRBV5-6 and TRBJ1-3, with unresolved D. The V end was cut by 2 bases, the J end by 0 bases, with 3 bases between. This CDR3 comprises 13 residues. Germline V gene sequence: CDR1 SGHDT, CDR2 YYEEEE. CDR3 sequence: CASSFSSGNTIYF. The CDR3, as DNA: TGTGCCAGCAGCTTCAGCTCTGGAAACACCATATATTTT.

Many counts were recorded for this clonotype. This sequence joins TRBV11-2 and TRBJ1-6; no clear D gene. The germline V gene encodes CDR1 SGHAT and CDR2 FQNNGV. V gave up 0 bases and J gave up 7 bases, with 10 bases separating them. This CDR3 is built from 15 residues. The CDR3 protein is CASSLEGFENSPLHF. The CDR3 bases are TGTGCCAGCAGCTTAGAGGGGTTTGAGAATTCACCCCTCCACTTT. Filled out from reference TRBV11-2 and TRBJ1-6, the complete variable domain reads EAGVAQSPRYKIIEKRQSVAFWCNPISGHATLYWYQQILGQGPKLLIQFQNNGVVDDSQLPKDRFSAERLKGVDSTLKIQPAKLEDSAVYLCASSLEGFENSPLHFGNGTRLTVT.

This clonotype was counted a few times. The chain joins TRBV28 to TRBJ1-4; 7 bases are shared with TRBD1. The V and J ends lost 6 bases and 8 bases, in that order; junction bases with no gene match: 9. The CDR3 extends over 14 amino acids. Per the germline V gene, CDR1 is MDHEN and CDR2 is SYDVKM. The CDR3 loop reads CASRVQGFGEKLFF. As DNA, the CDR3 is TGTGCCAGCAGAGTACAGGGGTTTGGCGAAAAACTGTTTTTT. Using reference TRBV28 and TRBJ1-4 for the parts outside the CDR3, the full variable domain is DVKVTQSSRYLVKRTGEKVFLECVQDMDHENMFWYRQDPGLGLRLIYFSYDVKMKEKGDIPEGYSVSREKKERFSLILESASTNQTSMYLCASRVQGFGEKLFFGSGTQLSVL.

This clonotype was detected a few times. This sequence joins TRBV13 and TRBJ2-4, with 9 bases aligning to TRBD1. The CDR3 length is 13 residues. Per the germline V gene, CDR1 is PRHDT and CDR2 is FYEKMQ (reference sequence). J gave up 9 bases and V 6 bases, and 6 bases lay outside the gene matches. The CDR3 here is CASRGQGEVIQYF. CDR3 nucleotides: TGTGCCAGCAGGGGACAGGGCGAGGTCATTCAGTACTTC.

This clonotype occurred many times. The chain carries TRBV3-1 and TRBJ1-2; no clear D gene. V was clipped by 4 bases and J by 6 bases, with 18 bases between them. CDR3 length: 15 residues. Germline V gene lookup returns CDR1 LGHDT and CDR2 YNNKEL (reference sequence). CDR3 nucleotide sequence: TGTGCCAGCAGCCTCGATATACAGAACCTCAATGGCTACACCTTC. Protein sequence: CASSLDIQNLNGYTF.

This clonotype was recorded a few times. This chain connects TRBV4-2 to TRBJ2-7, with 7 bases that match TRBD1. This CDR3 has 17 amino acids. CDR1 and CDR2 from the germline V gene are LGHNA and YNFKEQ. Unmatched junction bases numbered 13, after V lost 2 bases and J lost 3 bases. CDR3 amino acids: CASSQSSGTVIHYEQYF. CDR3 coding DNA: TGTGCCAGCAGCCAAAGCTCGGGGACAGTGATTCACTACGAGCAGTACTTC.

The gene calls are TRBV6-2 or TRBV6-3 and TRBJ2-7; TRBD2 matches 7 bases. V lost 6 bases and J lost 3; bases outside the gene matches: 14. This CDR3 region has 16 residues. CDR1 and CDR2 (germline): MNHEY, SVGEGT. CDR3 amino acids: CASRQLGAGRLYEQYF. DNA of the CDR3: TGTGCCAGCAGGCAACTCGGAGCGGGACGACTCTACGAGCAGTACTTC.

This rearrangement joins TRBV5-1 to TRBJ2-7; 8 positions agree with TRBD2. The germline V gene encodes CDR1 SGHRS and CDR2 YFSETQ. Trimming at V came to 3 bases and at J to 4 bases, leaving 9 bases not matched to a gene. This CDR3 is built from 15 residues. The DNA of the CDR3 is TGCGCCAGCAGCTCGCCGGGGGGGGTAGAGTACGAGCAGTACTTC. It specifies CASSSPGGVEYEQYF.

The chain couples TRBV6-1 to TRBJ2-7, with TRBD2 matching over 14 bases. Losses at the gene ends were 6 bases for V and 7 bases for J; bases not matched to a gene: 8. This CDR3 contains 15 residues. Germline CDR1 reads MNHNS; CDR2 reads SASEGT. CDR3 in DNA: TGTGCCAGCAGCCCCGGGACTAGCGGGAGAGGGGAGCAGTACTTC. Protein: CASSPGTSGRGEQYF.

In this sample, this clonotype turned up a few times. This chain connects TRBV28 to TRBJ2-1; 9 bases match TRBD1. Trimming took 6 bases from V and 4 from J; bases not matched to a gene: 7. This CDR3 is built from 15 residues. CDR1 and CDR2 (germline): MDHEN, SYDVKM. CDR3 in DNA: TGTGCCAGCAGGGAACCGGGACAGGGATACAATGAGCAGTTCTTC. This encodes CASREPGQGYNEQFF.